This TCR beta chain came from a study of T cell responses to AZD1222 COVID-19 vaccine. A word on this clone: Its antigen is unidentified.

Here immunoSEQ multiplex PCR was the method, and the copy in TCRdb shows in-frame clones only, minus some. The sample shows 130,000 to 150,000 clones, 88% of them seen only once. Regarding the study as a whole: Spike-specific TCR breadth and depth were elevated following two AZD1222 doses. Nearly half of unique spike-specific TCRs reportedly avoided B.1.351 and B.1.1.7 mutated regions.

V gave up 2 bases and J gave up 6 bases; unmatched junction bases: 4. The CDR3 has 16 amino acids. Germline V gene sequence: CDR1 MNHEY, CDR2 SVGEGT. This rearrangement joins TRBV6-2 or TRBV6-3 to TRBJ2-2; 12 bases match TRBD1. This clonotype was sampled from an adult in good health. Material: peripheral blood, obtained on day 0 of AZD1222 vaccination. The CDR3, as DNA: TGTGCCAGCAGTTACCTGGGACAGGGGGCGGCCGGGGAGCTGTTTTTT. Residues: CASSYLGQGAAGELFF.